This T cell receptor beta chain derives from a study of blood T cell repertoires in COVID-19. At the level of the study: The United States, Italy and Spain provided the acute and convalescent COVID-19 samples. PBMCs, B-cell-depleted T cells, or T cells provided the cDNA or gDNA that made up the material.

Source study methods: Amplification from reference gene primers served as the basis for estimated nucleated cell counts. Sequenced by immunoSEQ multiplex PCR; TCRdb stores in-frame clones only, minus some. The DNA was the basis for D and trimming; V, J and clone size are from that table. The data show under 150,000 clones, around 88% seen once. This clone appeared a single time. The CDR3 has 20 amino acids. V was pared by 3 bases and J by 8 bases, with 35 bases between. The germline CDR1 and CDR2 sequences are GTSNPN and SVGIG (reference sequence). The J gene is TRBJ1-3, the V gene TRBV30; tentatively, D is TRBD1 (5 bases). The TCR was taken from a human donor in a cohort sampled during active COVID-19. Sequenced material: peripheral blood. CDR3 residues: CAWSHFPHSEGEWGKDTIYF. The CDR3 DNA is TGTGCCTGGAGCCACTTCCCCCACTCGGAGGGAGAATGGGGGAAGGACACCATATATTTT.